This TCR beta chain was captured by sequencing in a study of beta chain features in type 1 diabetes. This clone was seen a handful of times. The CDR3 runs 16 residues. After removal of 6 bases from V and 8 bases from J, the junction contained 16 bases not matched to a gene. Germline loops: CDR1 LNHDA, CDR2 SQIVND (reference sequence). Every bit of the isolated RNA underwent reverse transcription, so sequencing read expressed TCRB transcripts. The read count averaged about 3.57 million across naive, central memory and regulatory T cell samples. The table came from immunoSEQ multiplex PCR; TCRdb's copy has only in-frame clones and leaves some out. The sample contains around 320,000 clones, 14% of which appear only once.

The rearrangement joins TRBV19 to TRBJ2-3; 8 bases align to TRBD1. This receptor was identified in a man aged 30 to 39 in good health. Source material: central memory CD4+ T cells from blood. CDR3 DNA sequence: TGTGCCAGTAGCCCTAATTGGGACAGGCAGTCAGGTACGCAGTATTTT. This sequence encodes CASSPNWDRQSGTQYF.